This TCR beta chain was found in a study of cytomegalovirus exposure and HLA in healthy donors (dated by TCRdb to between 2016 and 2019). With respect to the entire study: In an earlier analysis of some 610 of the donors, 250 to 300 Gb of sequence data and 90 million to 120 million unique TCR beta sequences from 150 million to 200 million T cells were reported. Roughly 300 gigabases of sequencing data and tens of millions of unique TCR sequences were included in an early release covering under 650 HLA-typed donors. The genetic ancestry cluster associated with self-reported Caucasian donors included 81% of the approximately 410 genotyped donors. The study aimed to test whether cataloging public T cell receptors could reveal signatures of past pathogen exposure. Using immunosequencing, the study profiled T cell repertoires from roughly 650 subjects and related those repertoires to cytomegalovirus serostatus. In addition to the first cohort of approximately 670 subjects, a separate validation cohort of 130 or so different subjects was used. The study combined high-throughput TCR immunosequencing, statistical association of individual TCRs with disease status, and machine learning to predict cytomegalovirus infection status. To study patterns of TCR occurrence, a later analysis re-analyzed previously published TCR beta repertoires from hundreds of donors and added high-resolution HLA genotyping. In the later analysis, no new phenotypic data were used to find candidate immune exposures; instead, reliance was placed on TCR beta sequences and their occurrence across donors. In an earlier analysis of 500 to 650 of the donors, high-throughput TCR beta sequencing was used to judge whether each TCR beta V gene segment behaved as functional or pseudogenic. Alongside the repertoire data, information on donor age, sex, ethnicity and CMV serostatus was compiled. A later genetic analysis used genome-wide SNP genotypes for about 55% of the 666 donors, treating that subset as a discovery cohort. All discovery cohort repertoires had been generated on a single sequencing platform. HLA typing included class I and class II loci at four-digit resolution. Typing coverage varied by locus: about 620-630 donors for A, B, C, DRB1 and DQB1; approximately 500 for DQA1; 606 for DPA1; around 490 for DPB1. Because of strong linkage in the cohort, 4 to 6 DR-DQ haplotypes were treated as single units for association and clustering. Across 300 to 400 genotyped donors of the cohort, an average of 235,054 unique TCR beta nucleotide sequences per donor were sequenced, and 15% to 20% of those sequences were non-productive. Results the study describes overall, beyond this receptor: Presence/absence analyses assumed roughly uniform sequencing depth across donors, an assumption that may not hold. When HLA alleles, especially DR and DQ, strongly co-occurred, TCR associations were difficult to assign to individual alleles. An earlier analysis of approximately 600 of the donors showed that most TCR beta V segments appeared in productive rearrangements either about 90% or about 30% of the time, which broadly matched IMGT annotations. Most TCR sequences were observed very rarely across donors, whereas some public TCRs were present in many individuals. In vitro tests confirmed that a few of the cytomegalovirus-associated TCR beta chains recognize cytomegalovirus antigens. A further reported finding was that TCR beta sequences accurately predicted the HLA-A and HLA-B alleles for most subjects in the first cohort. Correlated functional status among segregating V segments might reflect linkage disequilibrium, but an unknown experimental factor could not be ruled out. According to the authors, the approach could potentially be generalized to other disease states and immunological phenotypes. According to a later genetic analysis, donors in an Asian-associated ancestry cluster had fewer N-insertions in productive TCRs than the approximately 670-donor mean. The only immune exposure information available for the cohort was CMV serostatus. HLA typing was unavailable for some donors at each locus, so association tests used only the typed subset. The 87-base-pair reads could not distinguish some IMGT-functional V segments, including TRBV6-2 and TRBV6-3, so those segments were excluded. A cluster of highly shared sequence variants was judged likely to be a technical artifact of the sequencing pipeline. In both the original and validation cohorts, the classifier was reported to diagnose cytomegalovirus status with high specificity and sensitivity. In a later analysis, TCR association rates were found to vary across HLA loci, with the most associated TCRs seen for DRB1 alleles and the fewest for HLA-C alleles. V-gene and J-gene trimming of TCR beta chains was associated with a missense DCLRE1C variant in a later genetic analysis, and the association was replicated in an independent cohort. In the study, 150 to 200 TCR beta chains were listed as associated with cytomegalovirus. In a later analysis, HLA-associated TCR beta chains showed more clonal expansion and lower generation probabilities than non-associated chains that were equally common. In a later analysis, several top co-occurrence clusters were reported to appear linked to parvovirus B19, influenza, CMV and Epstein-Barr virus. At a false discovery rate of 0.05, a later analysis linked around 17,000 TCR beta sequences to specific HLA alleles. Around 16 rarely observed V segments, including chromosome 9 orphons, were excluded from the earlier analysis of some 590 of the donors because counts were too low. In this cohort, only TCR beta chains were sequenced, and detectable features were limited by the absence of alpha or paired-chain data. According to a later analysis, most CMV-associated TCR beta chains appeared to be HLA-restricted, and the HLA associations seemed to be driven largely by CMV exposure.

In total, approximately 690 healthy bone marrow donors made up the cohort. At the time of sampling, all cohort members were nominally healthy, though unrecorded immune exposures were likely present. The donor was CMV seropositive and was included in the group of 250 to 350 seropositive cohort members. Each donor provided a peripheral blood sample, and peripheral blood mononuclear cells were used for TCR beta sequencing. The Qiagen DNeasy Blood Extraction Kit was used to extract genomic DNA from the blood cell samples. As to this clone: Its antigen target is currently unknown. No much larger clonotype is one base removed from it; base qualities were not supplied.

Via the germline V gene, CDR1 is SGHAT and CDR2 FQNNGV. Clipping removes 5 bases from V and 0 bases from J, with 9 as the unmatched junction base count. Including cysteine and phenylalanine, the CDR3 has 17 amino acids. Only the CDR3 DNA is retained, 51 bases long and in frame from the first base. Libraries were built with the immunoSEQ multiplex PCR assay. The multiplex PCR relied on a mix of 60 forward primers for TCR Vbeta segments and 13 reverse primers for TCR Jbeta segments. The CDR3 region of rearranged TCR beta genes was amplified from genomic DNA by a multiplex PCR assay. Amplified TCR beta libraries were sequenced as 87-base-pair reads on the Illumina HiSeq System. The authors processed their data as follows. A later analysis tallied tens of millions of unique TCR beta chains across the 666 repertoires, and approximately 11 million of those chains were shared by two or more donors. Raw reads were error-corrected and collapsed into unique sequences with a nearest-neighbor algorithm that merged closely related sequences to remove PCR and sequencing errors. V, D and J gene segments were assigned by aligning CDR3 sequences to IMGT reference sequences. For a sequence to be retained, a match of at least six nucleotides to both a V gene segment and a J gene segment was required. Rearrangements were classified as productive when the CDR3 lacked stop codons and remained in frame with V and J, and all other rearrangements were classified as non-productive. Following IMGT convention, CDR3 was defined as the stretch from the second conserved V-encoded cysteine up to the conserved J-encoded phenylalanine. The earlier analysis of fewer than 700 of the donors excluded sequences that lacked an unambiguous match to a single V gene segment. In an earlier analysis of about 590 of the donors, a V segment was called functional when productive rearrangements were above 56.7%, and segregating when the standard deviation between donors exceeded 5%. A statistical classification framework was built for diagnosing cytomegalovirus status from the catalog of TCR beta chain sequences. In a later analysis, V and J genes were assigned by comparing TCR nucleotide sequences against IMGT/GENE-DB human TR gene sequences. The TCRdist pipeline was used in a later analysis to assign CDR3 sequences and most-parsimonious VDJ recombination scenarios. In a later analysis, each TCR beta chain was defined by its CDR3 amino acid sequence together with its V-gene family, and reads without a unique V-gene family were excluded. As a way to deal with suspected cross-contamination and a sequencing artifact, a later analysis dropped 450 to 600 nucleotide sequences that were highly shared and had low generation probability. A later analysis calculated a clonal expansion index for each public chain from normalized within-repertoire ranks of inferred template counts. A later analysis computed generation probabilities with a VDJ recombination model fitted to out-of-frame rearrangements, and checked the results against IGoR. In a later analysis, hypergeometric tests were used to score TCR-TCR, TCR-HLA and TCR-CMV co-occurrence, with a repertoire-size bias correction applied to TCR pairs. A later analysis estimated false discovery rates by permuting HLA or CMV assignments 20 times. A later analysis grouped co-occurring TCRs with DBSCAN, adding TCRdist sequence similarity when clustering within HLA-allele-positive subsets. Repertoires with fewer than 30,000 or more than 120,000 public chains, plus five repertoires with anomalous nucleotide sharing, were excluded from co-occurrence clustering. Not all clones reach the TCRdb copy of this immuneACCESS table, which keeps in-frame sequences only. Checked studies attribute under half of the gap to unresolved V genes and leave the rest unexplained. That table supplies the V and J calls and clone size; D and trimming were determined from the DNA. Recorded for this sample are around 140,000 clones; 72% of them occurred a single time. Approximately 4% of the sample is held by the ten biggest clonotypes.

The sample was PBMCs. The source of this sequence is a man between 45 and 60 years old in good health and CMV-seropositive. Recombination joined TRBV11-2 with TRBJ2-1, with TRBD1 matching 8 junction bases. The nucleotides read TGTGCCAGCAGCCTTAACCAGGGGGCAAGCTCCTACAATGAGCAGTTCTTC. Translation gives CASSLNQGASSYNEQFF.